Presented here are 27 T cell receptor beta chains from one specimen sequenced in a study of blood T cell repertoires in COVID-19. Profiling relied on immunoSEQ multiplex PCR, and the TCRdb table lists in-frame clones only, not all of them. This table has roughly 120,000 clones, 85% to 90% appearing once. Sequencing input: peripheral blood. Receptor source: a man aged 65-85 years who had recovered from COVID-19.

V is TRBV29-1 and J is TRBJ2-7; 7 nucleotides line up with TRBD1. In germline, CDR1 is SQVTM, CDR2 ANQGSEA. The CDR3 runs to 11 residues. The J segment lost 4 bases and the V segment lost 4 bases, leaving 1 base of the junction unmatched. This chain's CDR3 is CSVVRGYEQYF. CDR3 DNA sequence: TGCAGCGTTGTCAGGGGGTACGAGCAGTACTTC.

This chain uses TRBV7-3 with TRBJ2-1; 7 bases agree with TRBD2. The V gene's germline CDR1 is SGHTA and CDR2 FQGTGA. The CDR3 is 15 amino acids. V shed 6 bases, J shed 5 bases, and the junction held 10 bases outside the gene matches. For the CDR3, the DNA is TGTGCCAGCAGTGCGCTTGGACTAGAAGACAATGAGCAGTTCTTC. This sequence encodes CASSALGLEDNEQFF.

CDR3 region: CASSLPDTNNSPLHF. In nucleotides, the CDR3 is TGTGCCAGCAGTTTACCCGACACGAATAATTCACCCCTCCACTTT. This chain links TRBV28 with TRBJ1-6; D is undetermined. Trimming stripped 2 bases from V and 5 bases from J, with 10 bases between. CDR3 length: 15 residues. Germline V gene sequence: CDR1 MDHEN, CDR2 SYDVKM.

The chain carries TRBV11-2 and TRBJ2-7, with a possible D match to TRBD1 (6 bases). This CDR3 contains 14 residues. Trimming took off 5 bases at V and 4 bases at J, with 15 bases between the two ends. Germline CDR1 is SGHAT and CDR2 is FQNNGV. CDR3 in amino acids: CASSPRTVLYEQYF. The CDR3 DNA sequence: TGTGCCAGCAGCCCACGGACAGTATTGTACGAGCAGTACTTC.

The V call is TRBV11-3, the J call TRBJ2-1; D unresolved. V was clipped by 2 bases and J by 8 bases, with 10 bases between them. This CDR3 spans 13 amino acids. Germline loops: CDR1 SGHNT, CDR2 YENEEA. The CDR3 region has the DNA TGTGCCAGCAGCTTACGAGGTCCGGATGAGCAGTTCTTC. As protein: CASSLRGPDEQFF.

The chain employs TRBV5-1 and TRBJ1-1, with 8 bases lining up with TRBD1. Germline V lookup: CDR1 SGHRS, CDR2 YFSETQ. The CDR3 runs 14 residues. The J segment lost 5 bases and the V segment lost 4 bases, leaving 7 bases of the junction unmatched. CDR3 nucleotide sequence: TGCGCCAGCAGCCCGACGGACAGGGAGACTGAAGCTTTCTTT. Its protein product is CASSPTDRETEAFF. Drawing the rest from reference TRBV5-1 and TRBJ1-1, the complete variable domain is KAGVTQTPRYLIKTRGQQVTLSCSPISGHRSVSWYQQTPGQGLQFLFEYFSETQRNKGNFPGRFSGRQFSNSRSEMNVSTLELGDSALYLCASSPTDRETEAFFGQGTRLTVV.

The genes are TRBV29-1 and TRBJ2-5; D is perhaps TRBD1 (5 bases). The CDR3 contains 13 residues. Germline CDR1 and CDR2: SQVTM and ANQGSEA. With 6 bases removed from V and 1 base from J, the gap between germline ends came to 12 bases. This CDR3 reads CSVHPGLQETQYF. CDR3 in DNA: TGCAGCGTGCATCCAGGGCTCCAAGAGACCCAGTACTTC. Supplemented by reference TRBV29-1 and TRBJ2-5, the full variable domain reads SAVISQKPSRDICQRGTSLTIQCQVDSQVTMMFWYRQQPGQSLTLIATANQGSEATYESGFVIDKFPISRPNLTFSTLTVSNMSPEDSSIYLCSVHPGLQETQYFGPGTRLLVL.

The rearrangement joins TRBV5-4 to TRBJ1-3; a weak D match, TRBD1 (5 bases). V dropped 1 base and J dropped 4 bases, with 9 bases sitting between them. The CDR3 has 14 amino acids. The germline V gene has CDR1 SGHNT and CDR2 YYREEE (reference sequence). CDR3 in DNA: TGTGCCAGCAGCTTGTCAGGGTCCGGAAACACCATATATTTT. Translating it yields CASSLSGSGNTIYF.

The chain has TRBV28 and TRBJ2-3; 8 positions agree with TRBD2. Trimming removed 2 bases from V and 0 bases from J; junction bases left unmatched: 4. This CDR3 has 16 residues. CDR1 and CDR2 from the germline V gene are MDHEN and SYDVKM. CDR3 in DNA: TGTGCCAGCAGTTTAGAAGCGGGAGATAGCACAGATACGCAGTATTTT. It is translated as CASSLEAGDSTDTQYF.

This chain links TRBV11-2 with TRBJ1-6; possibly TRBD1 for D (5 bases). Germline V gene data show CDR1 as SGHAT and CDR2 as FQNNGV. Trimming pared 4 bases from V and 4 bases from J, leaving 11 bases between. This CDR3 has 15 residues. CDR3 coding DNA: TGTGCCAGCAGCTCCAGGGTGGTTTATAATTCACCCCTCCACTTT. Its translation is CASSSRVVYNSPLHF.

The chain links TRBV7-3 to TRBJ2-1; 7 bases fit TRBD1. V gave up 5 bases and J gave up 3 bases; unmatched junction bases: 4. Looked up from germline, CDR1 is SGHTA and CDR2 is FQGTGA. This CDR3 region has 14 residues. DNA of the CDR3: TGTGCCAGCAGCGCAGCAGGGGGCTACAATGAGCAGTTCTTC. Amino acids: CASSAAGGYNEQFF.

The chain employs TRBV9 and TRBJ2-2; TRBD1 might be the D (6 bases). Germline lookup yields CDR1 SGDLS and CDR2 YYNGEE. The CDR3 loop spans 15 amino acids. The V end lost 0 bases, the J end lost 3 bases, and 9 bases lay between the germline ends. The DNA of the CDR3 is TGTGCCAGCAGCGTAGCGGGACACCACACCGGGGAGCTGTTTTTT. It yields the protein CASSVAGHHTGELFF.

This chain connects TRBV5-4 to TRBJ1-2; D may be TRBD1 (6 bases). The length of the CDR3 is 13 residues. CDR1 is SGHNT and CDR2 is YYREEE in the germline V gene (reference sequence). Trimming shortened V by 10 bases and J by 5 bases, and 18 bases separated the two germline ends. DNA of the CDR3: TGTGCCTCGTCCGGGGGGGGGCTATATGGCTACACCTTC. Its protein product is CASSGGGLYGYTF. The complete variable domain, with remaining parts taken from reference TRBV5-4 and TRBJ1-2, reads ETGVTQSPTHLIKTRGQQVTLRCSSQSGHNTVSWYQQALGQGPQFIFQYYREEENGRGNFPPRFSGLQFPNYSSELNVNALELDDSALYLCASSGGGLYGYTFGSGTRLTVV.

The V gene is TRBV2, the J gene TRBJ1-4, with D maybe TRBD1 (6 bases). Trimming shortened V by 6 bases and J by 6 bases, and 14 bases separated the two germline ends. Per the germline V gene, CDR1 is SNHLY and CDR2 is FYNNEI. CDR3 length: 14 amino acids. CDR3 residues: CASSLQGADEKLFF. Here the CDR3 DNA reads TGTGCCAGCAGCTTACAGGGTGCGGATGAAAAACTGTTTTTT.

Written as DNA, the CDR3 is TGCGCCAGCAGTGAGTCTACATATACCGGGGAGCTGTTTTTT. Translated: CASSESTYTGELFF. The chain employs TRBV10-1 and TRBJ2-2, with unresolved D. Germline V gene lookup returns CDR1 WNHNN and CDR2 SYGVQD (reference sequence). The CDR3 runs to 14 residues. V was pared by 0 bases and J by 5 bases, with 7 bases between.

A note on this clone: One end of the junction does not line up with germline, which may come from a read error. Other DNA sequences from this sample encode an identical CDR3 as well. The chain has TRBV5-4 and TRBJ2-1; weak D call: TRBD1 (7 bases). Per the germline V gene, CDR1 is SGHNT and CDR2 is YYREEE (reference sequence). The CDR3 runs to 15 residues. CDR3 in DNA: TGTGCTAGCAGCTCTTCAGGGGGGAACTACAATGAGCAGTTCTTC. It is translated as CASSSSGGNYNEQFF.

The rearrangement links TRBV7-3 to TRBJ2-7, with TRBD2 identical over 10 bases. The ends lost 0 bases at V and 7 bases at J; junction bases unmatched: 9. The CDR3 extends over 16 amino acids. From germline, CDR1 is SGHTA and CDR2 FQGTGA. CDR3 in amino acids: CASSLTRASGSGEQYF. DNA for the CDR3: TGTGCCAGCAGCTTAACTCGGGCTAGCGGGAGTGGGGAGCAGTACTTC.

The gene calls are TRBV19 and TRBJ1-5, with a tentative D call TRBD1 (5 bases). Per the germline V gene, CDR1 is LNHDA and CDR2 is SQIVND (reference sequence). V was cut by 5 bases and J by 2 bases, with 16 bases left in between. This CDR3 has 16 amino acids. This chain's CDR3 is CASSPFGDLGNQPQHF. The CDR3 coding sequence is TGTGCCAGTAGTCCCTTCGGGGACTTGGGCAATCAGCCCCAGCATTTT.

The J gene is TRBJ2-7, the V gene TRBV29-1, with 10 bases matching TRBD1. V dropped 5 bases and J dropped 6; count of bases not matched to a gene: 13. The CDR3 runs to 15 residues. Per germline, CDR1 SQVTM and CDR2 ANQGSEA. CDR3 residues: CSVSLGGTGAGEQYF. For the CDR3, the DNA is TGCAGCGTTTCTCTCGGGGGGACAGGGGCGGGCGAGCAGTACTTC.

The V and J genes are TRBV6-2 or TRBV6-3 and TRBJ2-1, with a weak D call TRBD1 (5 bases). V was trimmed by 2 bases and J by 1 base, leaving 21 bases between them. This CDR3 is built from 19 residues. Per the germline V gene, CDR1 is MNHEY and CDR2 is SVGEGT. The CDR3 reads CASSYRRTGSSLSYNEQFF. For the CDR3, the DNA is TGTGCCAGCAGTTACCGTCGCACAGGTTCTTCACTGTCCTACAATGAGCAGTTCTTC.

This clone showed up just a few times. Within the sample, other DNA sequences also encode this same CDR3. The rearrangement links TRBV2 to TRBJ2-5; no clear D. Trimming cost V 2 bases and J 2 bases, with 9 bases left between them. The germline V gene encodes CDR1 SNHLY and CDR2 FYNNEI. This CDR3 has 14 residues. This CDR3 reads CASSENRDQETQYF. In nucleotides, the CDR3 is TGTGCCAGCAGTGAAAACAGAGATCAAGAGACCCAGTACTTC.

The chain couples TRBV11-2 to TRBJ1-1; weak D call: TRBD1 (5 bases). The V end lost 5 bases, the J end lost 0 bases, and 7 bases lay between the germline ends. This CDR3 is 13 amino acids long. Germline V gene sequence: CDR1 SGHAT, CDR2 FQNNGV. The CDR3: CASSRGMNTEAFF. The CDR3 nucleotides read TGTGCCAGCAGCCGGGGGATGAACACTGAAGCTTTCTTT.

This chain uses TRBV2 with TRBJ2-1; 12 positions match TRBD2. V shed 6 bases and J 8 bases; nucleotides not matched to a gene: 8. From germline, CDR1 is SNHLY and CDR2 FYNNEI. The CDR3 contains 15 residues. CDR3 loop: CASRGGLAGFDEQFF. DNA of the CDR3: TGTGCCAGCAGGGGTGGACTAGCGGGATTTGATGAGCAGTTCTTC.

This chain joins TRBV5-1 and TRBJ2-5; the D gene is possibly TRBD1 (5 bases). CDR3 length: 13 amino acids. Per the germline V gene, CDR1 is SGHRS and CDR2 is YFSETQ. Trimming left V 4 bases short and J 4 bases short, with 11 bases between. The CDR3 reads CASSPTQGETQYF. For the CDR3, the DNA is TGCGCCAGCAGCCCTACCCAGGGAGAGACCCAGTACTTC.

The chain joins TRBV2 to TRBJ1-1; D is perhaps TRBD1 (5 bases). The V and J ends lost 8 bases and 1 base respectively, with 11 bases between them. Germline V gives CDR1 SNHLY, CDR2 FYNNEI. CDR3 length equals 13 residues. CDR3: CASGIQENTEAFF. In DNA, the CDR3 is TGTGCCAGCGGGATACAGGAGAACACTGAAGCTTTCTTT.

The rearrangement links TRBV5-1 to TRBJ1-1, with D hard to call. The CDR3 is made up of 13 amino acids. Trimming cost V 3 bases and J 7 bases, with 13 bases left between them. CDR1 and CDR2 (germline): SGHRS, YFSETQ. This CDR3 is CASSSREKGEAFF. The DNA for the CDR3 is TGCGCCAGCAGCTCCCGGGAGAAAGGTGAAGCTTTCTTT.

CDR3 residues: CASLRGYNQPQHF. The DNA for the CDR3 is TGTGCCAGCCTCAGGGGGTACAATCAGCCCCAGCATTTT. The chain couples TRBV19 to TRBJ1-5, with 7 bases identical to TRBD1. After removal of 9 bases from V and 3 bases from J, the junction contained 5 bases not matched to a gene. The germline CDR1 and CDR2 sequences are LNHDA and SQIVND (reference sequence). The CDR3 is made up of 13 amino acids.